The 13 T cell receptor beta chains below all came from one sample that was sequenced in a study of cytomegalovirus exposure and HLA in healthy donors. The PCR made use of 60 Vbeta and 13 Jbeta primers. Only in-frame clones appear in the TCRdb table, and some are missing; sequencing was by immunoSEQ multiplex PCR. Counted here are about 170,000 clones, roughly 85% occurring once; the ten biggest clones make up 1%. The sequencing sample was made of PBMCs. Source of these receptors: a boy under 10 years old in good health and CMV-seronegative.

Concerning this clone itself: An end of the junction differs from the germline gene, which may be a read error. The chain couples TRBV7-9 to TRBJ1-2; 7 positions agree with TRBD1. CDR3 length equals 13 residues. The germline gives CDR1 SEHNR, CDR2 FQNEAQ (reference sequence). CDR3 region: CSSSLVAGGGYTF. CDR3 nucleotide sequence: TGTTCCAGCAGCTTAGTTGCAGGGGGAGGCTACACCTTC.

This chain joins TRBV27 and TRBJ2-5, with 7 bases lining up with TRBD2. Germline assignment: CDR1 MNHEY and CDR2 SMNVEV (reference sequence). CDR3 length equals 15 residues. With V trimmed by 3 bases and J by 5 bases, 9 bases remained unmatched. The CDR3 nucleotides read TGTGCCAGCAGTTTGGGGGGGTTGTGGGTGGAGACCCAGTACTTC. Amino acid sequence: CASSLGGLWVETQYF.

This sequence joins TRBV9 and TRBJ2-1, with TRBD1 identical over 7 bases. The CDR3 extends over 13 amino acids. V trimming: 3 bases; J trimming: 4 bases; junction bases outside the gene matches: 1. Germline CDR1 and CDR2: SGDLS and YYNGEE. CDR3: CASSAGQYNEQFF. Written as DNA, the CDR3 is TGTGCCAGCAGCGCGGGACAGTACAATGAGCAGTTCTTC.

The chain has TRBV30 and TRBJ2-3; 14 nucleotides match TRBD2. Germline trimming cut 4 bases from V and 1 base from J; bases unmatched to any gene: 10. The CDR3 totals 18 residues. Germline loops: CDR1 GTSNPN, CDR2 SVGIG (reference sequence). CDR3 nucleotides: TGTGCCTGGATGGGACTAGCGGGAGAGGTTTATGGCACAGATACGCAGTATTTT. This translates into CAWMGLAGEVYGTDTQYF.

This chain joins TRBV6-1 and TRBJ2-5, with 13 bases identical to TRBD2. Germline values: CDR1 MNHNS, CDR2 SASEGT. This CDR3 spans 18 amino acids. Trimming at V came to 4 bases and at J to 2 bases, leaving 10 bases not matched to a gene. The CDR3 spells CASSGDFTSGRGQETQYF. CDR3 bases: TGTGCCAGCAGTGGCGACTTTACTAGCGGGAGGGGACAAGAGACCCAGTACTTC.

The chain employs TRBV2 and TRBJ1-5; TRBD1 might be the D (5 bases). The CDR3 is 14 residues long. From germline, CDR1 is SNHLY and CDR2 FYNNEI. The ends were cut back, 7 bases at V and 0 bases at J, with 10 bases in the middle. The CDR3 sequence is CASTDSYSNQPQHF. The CDR3 DNA sequence: TGTGCCAGCACAGACAGCTATAGCAATCAGCCCCAGCATTTT.

The J gene is TRBJ1-2, the V gene TRBV2; TRBD1 is a possible D gene (5 bases). The CDR3 is made up of 16 amino acids. Germline V lookup: CDR1 SNHLY, CDR2 FYNNEI. V was cut by 6 bases and J by 0 bases, with 17 bases left in between. The CDR3 DNA reads as TGTGCCAGCAGCATCGAGGCACAGGTCCCTAACTATGGCTACACCTTC. This encodes CASSIEAQVPNYGYTF.

The J gene is TRBJ2-7, the V gene TRBV14; TRBD1 might be the D (6 bases). The CDR3 totals 15 residues. Trimming left V 1 base short and J 5 bases short, with 15 bases between. CDR1 is SGHDN, CDR2 FVKESK, per germline. The CDR3 loop reads CASSQGGLGPHEQYF. CDR3 sequence (DNA): TGTGCCAGCAGCCAAGGGGGGCTGGGCCCCCACGAGCAGTACTTC. Complete variable domain (other parts from reference TRBV14 and TRBJ2-7): EAGVTQFPSHSVIEKGQTVTLRCDPISGHDNLYWYRRVMGKEIKFLLHFVKESKQDESGMPNNRFLAERTGGTYSTLKVQPAELEDSGVYFCASSQGGLGPHEQYFGPGTRLTVT.

In DNA, the CDR3 is TGCGCCAGCAGCCAGGGACAGGGTAGCAATCAGCCCCAGCATTTT. Its translation is CASSQGQGSNQPQHF. The gene calls are TRBV4-1 and TRBJ1-5, with TRBD1 matching 9 bases. The CDR3 totals 15 residues. Trimming removed 3 bases from V and 0 bases from J; junction bases left unmatched: 0. Germline CDR1 is MGHRA and CDR2 is YSYEKL.

This chain links TRBV7-2 with TRBJ2-5; the D gene is possibly TRBD2 (6 bases). Germline V CDR1 and CDR2: SGHTA, FQGNSA. The CDR3 covers 11 residues. V gave up 5 bases and J gave up 5 bases, with 6 bases separating them. This CDR3 reads CASSRGETQYF. In DNA, the CDR3 is TGTGCCAGCAGCCGGGGGGAGACCCAGTACTTC.

The V and J genes are TRBV5-4 and TRBJ1-1; D is perhaps TRBD1 (6 bases). Germline CDR1 SGHNT, CDR2 YYREEE (reference sequence). The ends were cut back, 0 bases at V and 0 bases at J, with 15 bases in the middle. The CDR3 is 17 amino acids. Written as DNA, the CDR3 is TGTGCCAGCAGCTTGGCTAGTAGTCCAGGGGTGAACACTGAAGCTTTCTTT. It yields the protein CASSLASSPGVNTEAFF.

The chain carries TRBV28 and TRBJ2-7; 10 bases map to TRBD1. Germline V gives CDR1 MDHEN, CDR2 SYDVKM. Trimming removed 4 bases from V and 1 base from J; junction bases left unmatched: 4. The CDR3 runs to 15 residues. The CDR3 nucleotides read TGTGCCAGCAGTTCAGGGACAGGGGATTCCTACGAGCAGTACGTC. Its translation: CASSSGTGDSYEQYV.

The table lists this clone with a count of one. The rearrangement uses TRBV27 and TRBJ2-5; TRBD2 might be the D (5 bases). V was trimmed by 2 bases and J by 1 base, leaving 14 bases between them. The CDR3 length is 16 residues. Germline values: CDR1 MNHEY, CDR2 SMNVEV (reference sequence). This CDR3 is CASSLSHQRIQETQYF. CDR3 DNA: TGTGCCAGCAGTTTAAGTCACCAGCGGATCCAAGAGACCCAGTACTTC.